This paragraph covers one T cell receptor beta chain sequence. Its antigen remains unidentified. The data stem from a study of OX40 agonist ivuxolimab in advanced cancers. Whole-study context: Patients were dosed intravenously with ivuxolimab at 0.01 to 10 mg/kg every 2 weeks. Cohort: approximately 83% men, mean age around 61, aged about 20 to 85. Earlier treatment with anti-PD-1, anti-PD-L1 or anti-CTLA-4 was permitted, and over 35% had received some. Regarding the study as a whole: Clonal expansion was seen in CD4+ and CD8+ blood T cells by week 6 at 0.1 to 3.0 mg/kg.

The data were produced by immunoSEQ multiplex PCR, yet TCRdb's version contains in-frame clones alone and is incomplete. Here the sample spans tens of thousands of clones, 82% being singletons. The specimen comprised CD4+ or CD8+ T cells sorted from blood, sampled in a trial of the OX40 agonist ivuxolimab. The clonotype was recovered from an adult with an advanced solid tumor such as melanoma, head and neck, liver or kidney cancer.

CDR3 loop: CASSQGQGDSYEQYF. DNA of the CDR3: TGTGCCAGCAGCCAAGGACAGGGCGACTCCTACGAGCAGTACTTC. The V and J genes are TRBV4-2 and TRBJ2-7; 7 bases agree with TRBD1. Unmatched junction bases numbered 3, after V lost 1 base and J lost 0 bases. The CDR3 consists of 15 residues. CDR1 is LGHNA, CDR2 YNFKEQ, per germline.